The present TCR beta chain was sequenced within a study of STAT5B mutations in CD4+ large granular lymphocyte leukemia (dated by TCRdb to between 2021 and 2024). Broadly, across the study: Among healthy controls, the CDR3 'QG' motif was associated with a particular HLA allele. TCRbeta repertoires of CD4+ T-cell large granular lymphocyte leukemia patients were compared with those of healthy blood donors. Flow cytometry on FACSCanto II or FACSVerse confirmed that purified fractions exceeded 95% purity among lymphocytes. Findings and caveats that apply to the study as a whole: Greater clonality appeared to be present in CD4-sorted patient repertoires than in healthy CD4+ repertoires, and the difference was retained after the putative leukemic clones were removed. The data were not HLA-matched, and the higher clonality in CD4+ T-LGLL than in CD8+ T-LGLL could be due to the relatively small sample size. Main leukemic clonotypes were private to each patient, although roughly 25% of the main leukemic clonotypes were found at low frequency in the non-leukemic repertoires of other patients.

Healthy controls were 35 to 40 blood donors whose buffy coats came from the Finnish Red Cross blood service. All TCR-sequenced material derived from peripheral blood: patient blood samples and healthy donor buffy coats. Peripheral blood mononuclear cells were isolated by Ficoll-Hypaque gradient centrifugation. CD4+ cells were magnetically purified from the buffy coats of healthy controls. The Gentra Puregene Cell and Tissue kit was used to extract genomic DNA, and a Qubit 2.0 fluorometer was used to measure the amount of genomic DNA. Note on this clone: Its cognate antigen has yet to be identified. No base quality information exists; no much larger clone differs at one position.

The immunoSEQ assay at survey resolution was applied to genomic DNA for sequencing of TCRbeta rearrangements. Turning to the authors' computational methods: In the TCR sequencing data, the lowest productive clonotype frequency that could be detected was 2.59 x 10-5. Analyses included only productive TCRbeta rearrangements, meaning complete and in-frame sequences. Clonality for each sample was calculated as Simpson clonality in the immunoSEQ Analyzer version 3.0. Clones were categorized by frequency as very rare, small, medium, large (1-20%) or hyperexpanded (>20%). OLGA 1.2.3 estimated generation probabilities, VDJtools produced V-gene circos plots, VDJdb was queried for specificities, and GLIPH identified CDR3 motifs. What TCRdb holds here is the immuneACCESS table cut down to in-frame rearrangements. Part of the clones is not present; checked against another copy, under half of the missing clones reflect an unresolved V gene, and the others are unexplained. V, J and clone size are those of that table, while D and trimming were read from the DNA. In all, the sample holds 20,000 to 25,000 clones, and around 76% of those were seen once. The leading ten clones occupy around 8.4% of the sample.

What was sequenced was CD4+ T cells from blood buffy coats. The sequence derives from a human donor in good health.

The CDR3 loop reads CASSLGGTGGSPLHF. The nucleotide sequence is given as TGCGCCAGCAGCTTGGGAGGGACAGGGGGCTCACCCCTCCACTTT. The chain is assembled from TRBV5-1 and TRBJ1-6; 12 central nucleotides agree with TRBD1. Germline trimming: 0 bases from V, 10 bases from J; junction bases outside gene matches: 2. The germline V gene encodes CDR1 SGHRS and CDR2 YFSETQ. The CDR3, cysteine through phenylalanine, is 15 amino acids long. Solely the CDR3 DNA is kept, with 45 bases framed from the first base. The full variable domain, completed from the reference TRBV5-1 and TRBJ1-6 proteins outside the CDR3, reads KAGVTQTPRYLIKTRGQQVTLSCSPISGHRSVSWYQQTPGQGLQFLFEYFSETQRNKGNFPGRFSGRQFSNSRSEMNVSTLELGDSALYLCASSLGGTGGSPLHFGNGTRLTVT.